This T cell receptor (beta chain) stems from a study of T cells after yellow fever vaccination. This clonotype was found a few times. TCRdb re-analysed the 5' RACE reads in MiXCR, keeping a single row per CDR3 protein. Among 400,000 to 450,000 distinct CDR3 sequences listed, roughly 20% were seen once. V shed 4 bases and J shed 1 base, with 11 bases lying between them. Germline CDR1 is SGHRS and CDR2 is YFSETQ. The CDR3 covers 14 residues. The sample consisted of PBMCs, taken before the yellow fever booster vaccination. The rearrangement uses TRBV5-1 and TRBJ1-1; a weak D match, TRBD1 (5 bases). The origin of this receptor is a man aged 18 to 35 who received the YFV17D yellow fever vaccine. The CDR3 loop reads CASSPMGGNTEAFF. As DNA, the CDR3 is TGCGCCAGCAGCCCGATGGGGGGGAACACTGAAGCTTTCTTT.